This T cell receptor (beta chain) appears in the sequencing data of a study of T cell responses to AZD1222 COVID-19 vaccine. Study-level results: Distributed over spike, vaccine-associated CD4 TCRs predominated at 160-218 and 743-854. Seropositivity was recorded at baseline in only five to seven AZD1222 recipients.

In regard to this clone: Its specificity is not known.

Assay used: immunoSEQ multiplex PCR; TCRdb lists only in-frame clones, some missing. This sample has more than 150,000 clones, with 80% to 90% found just once. Germline V gene data show CDR1 as LGHDT and CDR2 as YNNKEL (reference sequence). V dropped 4 bases and J dropped 4 bases, with 11 bases sitting between them. The CDR3 covers 14 residues. The TCR comes from an adult in good health. V is TRBV3-1 (or the pseudogene TRBV3-2) and J is TRBJ1-3; no clear D gene. The specimen comprised peripheral blood, sampled on day 0 of AZD1222 vaccination. Here the CDR3 reads CASSPWEAGNTIYF. In nucleotides, the CDR3 is TGTGCCAGCAGCCCTTGGGAGGCCGGAAACACCATATATTTT.